The T cell receptor beta chain under discussion was sequenced for a study of T cells of healthy individuals. One entry per CDR3 protein results from TCRdb running MiXCR on the 5' RACE reads. The sample consists of around 63,000 distinct CDR3 sequences, under 20% of them appearing once. The V gene lost 4 bases and the J gene lost 0 bases, with 12 bases spanning the gap. Germline CDR1 reads SQVTM; CDR2 reads ANQGSEA. The CDR3 length is 14 residues. This clonotype has at least ten counts. The J gene is TRBJ1-1, the V gene TRBV29-1; D uncertain. The TCR sequence derives from a human donor in good health. This CDR3 is CSVASRLMNTEAFF. The CDR3 bases are TGCAGCGTTGCTAGCAGACTGATGAACACTGAAGCTTTCTTT.